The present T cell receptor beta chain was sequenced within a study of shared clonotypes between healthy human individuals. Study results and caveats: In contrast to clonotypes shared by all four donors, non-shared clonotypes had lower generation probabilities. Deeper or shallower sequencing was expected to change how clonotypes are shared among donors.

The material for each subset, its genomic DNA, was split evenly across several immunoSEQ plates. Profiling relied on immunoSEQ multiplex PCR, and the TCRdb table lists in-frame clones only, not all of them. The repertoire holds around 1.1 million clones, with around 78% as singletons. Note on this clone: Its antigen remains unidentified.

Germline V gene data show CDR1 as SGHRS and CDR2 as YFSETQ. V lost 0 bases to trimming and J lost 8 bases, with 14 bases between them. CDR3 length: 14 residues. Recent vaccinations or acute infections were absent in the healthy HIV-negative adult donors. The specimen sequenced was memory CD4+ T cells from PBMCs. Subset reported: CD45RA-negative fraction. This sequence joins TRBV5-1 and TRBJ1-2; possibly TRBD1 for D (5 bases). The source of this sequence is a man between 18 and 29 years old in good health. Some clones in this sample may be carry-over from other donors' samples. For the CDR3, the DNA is TGCGCCAGCAGCTTGGGGGACGGGGTATCAGGCTACACCTTC. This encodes CASSLGDGVSGYTF.